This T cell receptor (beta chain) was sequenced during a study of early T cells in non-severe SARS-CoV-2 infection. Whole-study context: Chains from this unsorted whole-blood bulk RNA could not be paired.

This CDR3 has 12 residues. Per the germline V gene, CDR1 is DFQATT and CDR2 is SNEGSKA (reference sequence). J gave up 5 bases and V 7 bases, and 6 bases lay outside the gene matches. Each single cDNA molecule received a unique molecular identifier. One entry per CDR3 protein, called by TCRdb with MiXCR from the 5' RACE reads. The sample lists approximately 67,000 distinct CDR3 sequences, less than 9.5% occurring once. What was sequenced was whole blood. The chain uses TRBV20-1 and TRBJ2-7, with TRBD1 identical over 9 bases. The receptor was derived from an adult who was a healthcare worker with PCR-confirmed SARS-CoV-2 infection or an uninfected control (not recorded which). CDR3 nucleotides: TGCAGTGTGGCACAGGGGGCCAACGAGCAGTACTTC. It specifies CSVAQGANEQYF.